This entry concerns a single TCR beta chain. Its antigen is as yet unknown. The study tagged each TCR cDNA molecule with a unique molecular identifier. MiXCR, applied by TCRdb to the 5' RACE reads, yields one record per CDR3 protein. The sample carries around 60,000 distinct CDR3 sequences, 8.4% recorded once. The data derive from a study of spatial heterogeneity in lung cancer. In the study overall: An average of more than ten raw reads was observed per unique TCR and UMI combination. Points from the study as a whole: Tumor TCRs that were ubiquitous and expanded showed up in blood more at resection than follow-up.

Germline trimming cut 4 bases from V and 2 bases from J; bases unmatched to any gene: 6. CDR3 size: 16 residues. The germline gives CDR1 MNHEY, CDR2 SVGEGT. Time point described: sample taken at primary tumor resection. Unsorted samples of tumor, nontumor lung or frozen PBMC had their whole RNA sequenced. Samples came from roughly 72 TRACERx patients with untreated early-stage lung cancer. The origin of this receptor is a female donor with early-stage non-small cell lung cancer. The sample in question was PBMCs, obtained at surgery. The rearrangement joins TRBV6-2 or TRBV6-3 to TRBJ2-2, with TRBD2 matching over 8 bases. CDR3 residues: CASSSLAVSNTGELFF. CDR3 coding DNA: TGTGCCAGCAGTTCACTAGCGGTCTCAAACACCGGGGAGCTGTTTTTT.